The 8 T cell receptor beta chains reported below all come from one sample, sequenced in a study of CD8+CD57+ T cells in acquired aplastic anemia (dated by TCRdb to the late 2010s). Patients chosen for sequencing had shown expansion of CD8+CD57+ cells by flow cytometry. The reads were generated on an Illumina HiSeq 2000. Profiling of TCR beta VDJ combinations and CDR3 sequences used genomic DNA as the template. The public reads were reprocessed in TCRdb via fastp at Q25 and MiXCR, keeping in-frame beta chains. CDR3 protein sequences are deduplicated, and each keeps its most common genes and DNA. The sample table holds about 160,000 distinct CDR3 sequences, of which 40% to 60% were seen once. The ten most abundant clones make up more than 30% of the sample. The source material was sorted CD4+, CD8+, or CD8+CD57+ T cells (not recorded which) from PBMCs. These receptors all stem from a human donor with aplastic anemia.

The chain uses TRBV7-6 and TRBJ2-5; 8 bases map to TRBD1. The germline V gene has CDR1 SGHVS and CDR2 FNYEAQ. V lost 5 bases to trimming and J lost 2 bases; unmatched junction nucleotides: 7. The CDR3 loop spans 15 amino acids. DNA for the CDR3: TGTGCCAGCAGCCAACGGACAGGGCTACAAGAGACCCAGTACTTC. Residues: CASSQRTGLQETQYF.

At least ten counts were recorded for this clonotype. J is TRBJ1-1 and V is TRBV20-1, with D tentatively TRBD1 (5 bases). CDR1 is DFQATT and CDR2 is SNEGSKA in the germline V gene (reference sequence). The CDR3 runs to 14 residues. V dropped 3 bases and J dropped 7 bases, with 18 bases sitting between them. The DNA for the CDR3 is TGCAGTGCTAGGGGGGTCGTCGGGAGCGGTGAAGCTTTCTTT. It encodes CSARGVVGSGEAFF.

The chain links TRBV6-5 to TRBJ1-5; no clear D. The germline gives CDR1 MNHEY, CDR2 SVGAGI. V lost 0 bases to trimming and J lost 6 bases, with 6 bases between them. This CDR3 has 13 amino acids. The CDR3 loop is CASSYSNGQPQHF. The CDR3 coding sequence is TGTGCCAGCAGTTACTCGAACGGTCAGCCCCAGCATTTT.

The chain links TRBV2 to TRBJ1-1; D is ambiguous. V was pared by 7 bases and J by 1 base, with 10 bases between. In germline, CDR1 is SNHLY, CDR2 FYNNEI. The CDR3 is 13 amino acids. CDR3 DNA sequence: TGTGCCAGCATAGGACGGACGAACACTGAAGCTTTCTTT. This translates into CASIGRTNTEAFF.

V and J are TRBV7-8 and TRBJ2-7, with D possibly called TRBD1 or TRBD2 (5 bases each). The CDR3 is made up of 13 amino acids. Germline V gene lookup returns CDR1 SGHVS and CDR2 FQNEAQ. The V end was cut by 5 bases, the J end by 4 bases, with 12 bases between. The CDR3 coding sequence is TGTGCCAGCAGCCGAGGGGAGAAGTACGAGCAGTACTTC. It is translated as CASSRGEKYEQYF.

The CDR3 loop is CATSRDRNTEAFF. DNA of the CDR3: TGTGCCACCAGCAGGGACAGGAACACTGAAGCTTTCTTT. This chain links TRBV15 with TRBJ1-1; weak D call: TRBD1 (6 bases). Germline values: CDR1 LNHNV, CDR2 YYDKDF (reference sequence). The CDR3 sequence is 13 residues long. The V and J ends lost 3 bases and 1 base respectively, with 6 bases between them.

The chain carries TRBV5-5 and TRBJ1-2; TRBD1 matches at 12 bases. The CDR3 runs to 16 residues. Germline CDR1 and CDR2: SGHKS and YYEKEE (reference sequence). The V segment lost 0 bases and the J segment 8 bases; nucleotides outside the gene matches: 8. CDR3 bases: TGTGCCAGCAGCTTGGCGGGCGGGACAGGGGGCAGGGGCTACACCTTC. This sequence encodes CASSLAGGTGGRGYTF. The full variable domain, in which reference TRBV5-5 and TRBJ1-2 provide the parts outside the CDR3, is DAGVTQSPTHLIKTRGQQVTLRCSPISGHKSVSWYQQVLGQGPQFIFQYYEKEERGRGNFPDRFSARQFPNYSSELNVNALLLGDSALYLCASSLAGGTGGRGYTFGSGTRLTVV.

Comments on this clonotype: Possible read error: a much larger clone is one base away. The chain carries TRBV5-8 and TRBJ2-7; no definite D call. Germline CDR1 and CDR2: SGHTS and YDEGEE. V gave up 6 bases and J gave up 2 bases, with 18 bases separating them. There are 15 residues in the CDR3. In nucleotides, the CDR3 is TGTGCCAGCACCCCCCCCCCTGTATCTCCCTACGAGCAGTACTTC. This encodes CASTPPPVSPYEQYF.